This T cell receptor (beta chain) derives from a study of blood T cells in healthy people across ages. Study-wide background: When template switching was applied, about one barcoded beta molecule was captured per two T cells. General study findings and limits: More naive CD4+ cells and higher diversity marked long-lived donors relative to aged donors. Higher naive T cell percentage went strongly together with higher TCR beta diversity.

For the second PCR, which ran for about 7 to 12 cycles, a sample-barcoded 5' primer and a J-beta primer mix were used. One entry per CDR3 protein, called by TCRdb with MiXCR from the 5' RACE reads. The profile covers about 800,000 distinct CDR3 sequences, with more than 20% appearing a single time and roughly 3.5% taken by the ten largest. This clonotype was observed a single time. The antigen is undetermined. Trimming cost V 8 bases and J 2 bases, with 18 bases left between them. This CDR3 contains 16 residues. The data were also submitted as part of a second study, on T cells of mothers and their children. That report notes: Mother-child pairs who were related displayed a slightly higher overlap than unrelated pairs, a difference that was non-significant.

Source material: blood. The origin of this receptor is a boy aged 5-17 years in good health. The chain carries TRBV12-3 or TRBV12-4 and TRBJ2-2; D is ambiguous. Written as DNA, the CDR3 is TGTGCCAGCGGCCCCCGTGACGGATTTAACACCGGGGAGCTGTTTTTT. Translated: CASGPRDGFNTGELFF.